The rows below give T cell receptor beta chains drawn from one sample of a study of neurological immune-mediated disorders. One entry per CDR3 protein, called by TCRdb with MiXCR from the 5' RACE reads. The sample records about 62,000 distinct CDR3 sequences, 4% to 5.5% being singletons. Sequencing was done on a sample of PBMCs. These receptors were collected from a woman in her fifties or sixties with multiple sclerosis. CDR3s include the opening cysteine and the closing phenylalanine or tryptophan. The listing skips clone size in some rows; elsewhere it reads once, few, many or a size class.

>many|14|TRBV5-1
CASSSPGREETQYF
>many|13|TRBV12-3/TRBV12-4
CASSPRFGDGYTF
>many|13|TRBV5-1
CASSLDTIGEQFF
>NA|17|TRBV7-2
CANNLNGGASSNYGYTF
>NA|14|TRBV20-1
CSARYGIPTDTQYF
>few|11|TRBV7-2
CASSIRHEQYF
>many|12|TRBV7-9
CASSLQGAGYTF
>many|14|TRBV5-1
CASSLAQAHSGYTF
>NA|14|TRBV18
CASSPGDGTDTQYF
>many|11|TRBV29-1
CSAGADYGYTF